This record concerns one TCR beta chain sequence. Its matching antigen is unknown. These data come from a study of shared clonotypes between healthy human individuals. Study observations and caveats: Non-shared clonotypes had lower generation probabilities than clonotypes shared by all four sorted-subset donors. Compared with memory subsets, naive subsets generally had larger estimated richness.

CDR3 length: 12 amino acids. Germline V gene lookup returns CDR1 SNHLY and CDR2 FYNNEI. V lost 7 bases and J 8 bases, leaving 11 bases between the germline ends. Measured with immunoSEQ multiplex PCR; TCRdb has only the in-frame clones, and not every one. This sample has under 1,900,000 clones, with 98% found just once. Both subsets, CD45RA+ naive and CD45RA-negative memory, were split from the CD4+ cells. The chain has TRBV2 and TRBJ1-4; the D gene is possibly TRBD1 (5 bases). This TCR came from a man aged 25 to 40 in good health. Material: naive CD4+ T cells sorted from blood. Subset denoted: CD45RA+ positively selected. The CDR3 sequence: CASIGRDEKLFF. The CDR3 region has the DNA TGTGCCAGCATCGGTCGGGACGAAAAACTGTTTTTT.